The 19 T cell receptor beta chains in this list originate from one sample, sequenced in a study of chemoradiotherapy in HPV16-positive cancers. Sequenced by immunoSEQ multiplex PCR; TCRdb stores in-frame clones only, minus some. The sample yields tens of thousands of clones, roughly 89% seen once. The sample was blood, taken from a patient who underwent chemoradiotherapy. Receptors originate from a human donor with HPV-associated anogenital cancer.

The chain links TRBV2 to TRBJ1-6; D unresolved. The germline V gene has CDR1 SNHLY and CDR2 FYNNEI. The CDR3 has 13 residues. Trimming left V 6 bases short and J 10 bases short, with 13 bases between. The CDR3 sequence: CASRATETSPLHF. The CDR3 nucleotides read TGTGCCAGCAGGGCGACCGAAACCTCACCCCTCCACTTT.

The chain joins TRBV6-5 to TRBJ1-5; D unresolved. Per germline, CDR1 MNHEY and CDR2 SVGAGI. This CDR3 has 11 amino acids. The V end lost 6 bases, the J end lost 8 bases, and 8 bases lay between the germline ends. The CDR3 bases are TGTGCCAGCAGACCCCACGAGCCCCAGCATTTT. Translating it yields CASRPHEPQHF.

The rearrangement uses TRBV6-1 and TRBJ2-3, with D hard to call. Trimming left V 6 bases short and J 2 bases short, with 6 bases between. This CDR3 is 12 amino acids long. Per the germline V gene, CDR1 is MNHNS and CDR2 is SASEGT. This CDR3 reads CASRTPTDTQYF. The CDR3 DNA follows: TGTGCCAGCAGAACCCCCACAGATACGCAGTATTTT.

CDR3 nucleotide sequence: TGTGCCAGCACCGAAACCGTTCTGAACACTGAAGCTTTCTTT. Protein: CASTETVLNTEAFF. This chain connects TRBV2 to TRBJ1-1; D call uncertain. The CDR3 is 14 residues long. V shed 7 bases and J shed 0 bases, with 12 bases lying between them. Germline lookup yields CDR1 SNHLY and CDR2 FYNNEI. Full variable domain (missing parts from reference TRBV2 and TRBJ1-1): EPEVTQTPSHQVTQMGQEVILRCVPISNHLYFYWYRQILGQKVEFLVSFYNNEISEKSEIFDDQFSVERPDGSNFTLKIRSTKLEDSAMYFCASTETVLNTEAFFGQGTRLTVV.

This clone was recorded once. V gene TRBV5-4 combines with J gene TRBJ2-3; a possible D gene is TRBD1 (5 bases). This CDR3 has 14 amino acids. V was trimmed by 4 bases and J by 5 bases, leaving 14 bases between them. Germline CDR1 SGHNT, CDR2 YYREEE (reference sequence). The CDR3 bases are TGTGCCAGCAGCACTCAGGGTCAGGGAGATACGCAGTATTTT. It translates to CASSTQGQGDTQYF. The full variable domain, its missing parts supplied by reference TRBV5-4 and TRBJ2-3, is ETGVTQSPTHLIKTRGQQVTLRCSSQSGHNTVSWYQQALGQGPQFIFQYYREEENGRGNFPPRFSGLQFPNYSSELNVNALELDDSALYLCASSTQGQGDTQYFGPGTRLTVL.

V gene TRBV28 combines with J gene TRBJ2-2; a possible D gene is TRBD2 (6 bases). In germline, CDR1 is MDHEN, CDR2 SYDVKM. Trimming stripped 4 bases from V and 5 bases from J, with 14 bases between. CDR3 length equals 15 residues. CDR3: CASSSGSSGTGELFF. As DNA, the CDR3 is TGTGCCAGCAGTTCCGGGAGCTCGGGTACCGGGGAGCTGTTTTTT.

This clone was counted between two and nine times. The V gene is TRBV2, the J gene TRBJ2-2; D is possibly TRBD1 (5 bases). With 6 bases removed from V and 6 bases from J, the gap between germline ends came to 11 bases. The length of the CDR3 is 13 residues. Per germline, CDR1 SNHLY and CDR2 FYNNEI. In DNA, the CDR3 is TGTGCCAGCAGATTCCAGGGTGCCGGGGAGCTGTTTTTT. It encodes CASRFQGAGELFF.

The CDR3 DNA is TGTGCCAGCAGCCCCGGCGGATTGAACACTGAAGCTTTCTTT. Translated, it gives CASSPGGLNTEAFF. The V and J genes are TRBV7-2 and TRBJ1-1; no definite D call. The CDR3 length is 14 residues. V lost 5 bases to trimming and J lost 0 bases, with 10 bases between them. Germline-derived CDR1 and CDR2 are SGHTA and FQGNSA. Supplemented by reference TRBV7-2 and TRBJ1-1, the full variable domain reads GAGVSQSPSNKVTEKGKDVELRCDPISGHTALYWYRQSLGQGLEFLIYFQGNSAPDKSGLPSDRFSAERTGGSVSTLTIQRTQQEDSAVYLCASSPGGLNTEAFFGQGTRLTVV.

The V and J genes are TRBV4-3 and TRBJ2-7; D may correspond to TRBD1 or TRBD2 (6 bases each). Germline assignment: CDR1 LGHNA and CDR2 YSLEER. The CDR3 runs 15 residues. The V end lost 1 base, the J end lost 2 bases, and 12 bases lay between the germline ends. The CDR3: CASSQAEGGAYEQYF. The CDR3 nucleotides read TGCGCCAGCAGCCAAGCGGAGGGGGGCGCCTACGAGCAGTACTTC.

V usage is TRBV7-2 and J usage is TRBJ2-5; TRBD1 agrees at 7 bases. CDR1 SGHTA and CDR2 FQGNSA come from the germline V gene. The CDR3 covers 14 residues. J gave up 4 bases and V 6 bases, and 8 bases lay outside the gene matches. The CDR3 nucleotides read TGTGCCAGCAGTCGTCCTAGGGGGCCAGAGACCCAGTACTTC. This gives the protein CASSRPRGPETQYF. The whole variable domain, filled in from reference TRBV7-2 and TRBJ2-5, reads GAGVSQSPSNKVTEKGKDVELRCDPISGHTALYWYRQSLGQGLEFLIYFQGNSAPDKSGLPSDRFSAERTGGSVSTLTIQRTQQEDSAVYLCASSRPRGPETQYFGPGTRLLVL.

This chain links TRBV9 with TRBJ2-7, with 8 bases matching TRBD2. After removal of 2 bases from V and 5 bases from J, the junction contained 9 bases not matched to a gene. This CDR3 region has 15 residues. Germline CDR1 is SGDLS and CDR2 is YYNGEE. In DNA form, the CDR3 reads TGTGCCAGCAGCGTGGGGGCGGGAGGAACAGACGAGCAGTACTTC. Amino acid sequence: CASSVGAGGTDEQYF. Combining the CDR3 with reference TRBV9 and TRBJ2-7 gives the whole variable domain DSGVTQTPKHLITATGQRVTLRCSPRSGDLSVYWYQQSLDQGLQFLIQYYNGEERAKGNILERFSAQQFPDLHSELNLSSLELGDSALYFCASSVGAGGTDEQYFGPGTRLTVT.

This clone was found a few times. This rearrangement joins TRBV28 to TRBJ1-5; no clear D gene. The CDR3 contains 14 residues. V gave up 5 bases and J gave up 1 base, with 9 bases separating them. The V gene's germline CDR1 is MDHEN and CDR2 SYDVKM. CDR3 nucleotides: TGTGCCAGCAGTCCTCATGGGAGCAATCAGCCCCAGCATTTT. Amino acid sequence: CASSPHGSNQPQHF.

The chain combines TRBV11-2 with TRBJ2-2; 7 bases fit TRBD1. The germline V gene encodes CDR1 SGHAT and CDR2 FQNNGV. Trimming at V came to 2 bases and at J to 7 bases, leaving 10 bases not matched to a gene. This CDR3 region has 16 residues. Here the CDR3 reads CASSLRGGENGGELFF. The CDR3 nucleotides are TGTGCCAGCAGCTTAAGAGGGGGCGAAAATGGCGGGGAGCTGTTTTTT.

This chain joins TRBV14 and TRBJ1-1; the D gene is possibly TRBD1 (5 bases). Germline V lookup: CDR1 SGHDN, CDR2 FVKESK. Deletions cut 4 bases from V and 6 bases from J, with 18 bases between. This CDR3 is built from 15 residues. Written as DNA, the CDR3 is TGTGCCAGCAGCCCGGCCACCGGGGCCCCTTCTGAAGCTTTCTTT. Its protein product is CASSPATGAPSEAFF.

The chain employs TRBV7-2 and TRBJ2-3, with 8 bases matching TRBD2. Germline V lookup: CDR1 SGHTA, CDR2 FQGNSA. This CDR3 region has 17 residues. V gave up 5 bases and J gave up 0 bases; unmatched junction bases: 10. The CDR3 reads CASSNPGLASSTDTQYF. The CDR3 coding sequence is TGTGCCAGCAGCAACCCTGGACTAGCAAGTAGCACAGATACGCAGTATTTT.

As DNA, the CDR3 is TGTGCCAGCAGCTTAGACCCGACGCAGTCCTATGGCTACACCTTC. It is translated as CASSLDPTQSYGYTF. This chain connects TRBV7-2 to TRBJ1-2; D not certain. The CDR3 contains 15 residues. Germline V gives CDR1 SGHTA, CDR2 FQGNSA. V lost 1 base to trimming and J lost 4 bases, with 13 bases between them.

This sequence joins TRBV11-1 and TRBJ2-1, with TRBD1 identical over 7 bases. The CDR3 totals 15 residues. Unmatched junction bases numbered 9, after V lost 4 bases and J lost 6 bases. Germline assignment: CDR1 SGHAT and CDR2 FQDESV (reference sequence). This CDR3 is CASSSRQGMGNEQFF. The CDR3 DNA sequence: TGTGCCAGCAGCTCTCGACAGGGAATGGGCAATGAGCAGTTCTTC. Together with reference TRBV11-1 and TRBJ2-1, the CDR3 gives the full variable domain: EAEVAQSPRYKITEKSQAVAFWCDPISGHATLYWYRQILGQGPELLVQFQDESVVDDSQLPKDRFSAERLKGVDSTLKIQPAELGDSAMYLCASSSRQGMGNEQFFGPGTRLTVL.

This chain joins TRBV7-9 and TRBJ2-3; TRBD1 matches at 8 bases. V shed 4 bases and J 6 bases; nucleotides not matched to a gene: 15. The CDR3 totals 17 residues. In germline, CDR1 is SEHNR, CDR2 FQNEAQ (reference sequence). CDR3 sequence reads: CASSSGQGPIITDTQYF. The DNA of the CDR3 is TGTGCCAGCAGCTCCGGACAGGGTCCTATAATCACCGATACGCAGTATTTT.

This clone occurred a few times. The CDR3 nucleotides are TGTGCCAGCAGCCAGTCAGACACTGAAGCTTTCTTT. Amino acids: CASSQSDTEAFF. The J gene is TRBJ1-1, the V gene TRBV7-9; unclear D gene. CDR1 and CDR2 from the germline V gene are SEHNR and FQNEAQ (reference sequence). CDR3 length: 12 amino acids. V dropped 5 bases and J dropped 3 bases, with 7 bases sitting between them. The full variable domain, with the rest looked up from reference TRBV7-9 and TRBJ1-1, is DTGVSQNPRHKITKRGQNVTFRCDPISEHNRLYWYRQTLGQGPEFLTYFQNEAQLEKSRLLSDRFSAERPKGSFSTLEIQRTEQGDSAMYLCASSQSDTEAFFGQGTRLTVV.